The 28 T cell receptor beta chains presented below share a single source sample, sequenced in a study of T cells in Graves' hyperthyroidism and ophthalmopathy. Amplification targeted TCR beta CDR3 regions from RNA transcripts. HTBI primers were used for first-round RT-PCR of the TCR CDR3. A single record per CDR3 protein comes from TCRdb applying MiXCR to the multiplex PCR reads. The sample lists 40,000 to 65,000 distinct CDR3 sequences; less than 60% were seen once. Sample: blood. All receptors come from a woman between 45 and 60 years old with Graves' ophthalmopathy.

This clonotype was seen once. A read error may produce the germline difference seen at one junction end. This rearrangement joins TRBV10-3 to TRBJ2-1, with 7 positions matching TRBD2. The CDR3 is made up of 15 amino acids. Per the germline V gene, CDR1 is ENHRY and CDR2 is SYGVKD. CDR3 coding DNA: TGCGCCATCAGTTATCTTGCGGGAGATATTGATGAGCAGTTCTTC. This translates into CAISYLAGDIDEQFF.

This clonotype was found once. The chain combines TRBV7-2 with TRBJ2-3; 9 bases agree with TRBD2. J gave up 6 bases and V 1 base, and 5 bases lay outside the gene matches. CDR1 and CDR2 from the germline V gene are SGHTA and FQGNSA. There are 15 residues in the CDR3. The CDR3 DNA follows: TGTGCCAGCAGCTTAGGGACTAGCGTGTGGGATACGCAGTATTTT. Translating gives CASSLGTSVWDTQYF.

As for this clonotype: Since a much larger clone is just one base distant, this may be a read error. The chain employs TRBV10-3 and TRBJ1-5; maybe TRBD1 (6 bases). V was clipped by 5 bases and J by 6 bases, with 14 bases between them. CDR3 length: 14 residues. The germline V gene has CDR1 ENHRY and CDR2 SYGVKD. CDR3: CAISRGGGVQPQHF. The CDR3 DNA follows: TGTGCCATCAGTAGGGGGGGTGGGGTTCAGCCCCAGCATTTT.

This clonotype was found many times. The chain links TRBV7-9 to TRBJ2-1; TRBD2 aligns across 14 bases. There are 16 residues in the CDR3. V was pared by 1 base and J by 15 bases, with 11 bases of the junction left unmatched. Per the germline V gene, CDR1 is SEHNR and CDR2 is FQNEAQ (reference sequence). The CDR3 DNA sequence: TGTGCCAGCAGCTTAGGGGGGGGACTAGCGGGAGTTGTAGGGTTCTTC. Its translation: CASSLGGGLAGVVGFF.

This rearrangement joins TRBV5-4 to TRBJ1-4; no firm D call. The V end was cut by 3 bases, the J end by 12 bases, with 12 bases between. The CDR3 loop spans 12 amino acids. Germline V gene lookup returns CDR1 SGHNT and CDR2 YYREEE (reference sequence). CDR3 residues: CASSYDAIELFF. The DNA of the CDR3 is TGTGCCAGCAGCTACGACGCCATTGAACTGTTTTTT.

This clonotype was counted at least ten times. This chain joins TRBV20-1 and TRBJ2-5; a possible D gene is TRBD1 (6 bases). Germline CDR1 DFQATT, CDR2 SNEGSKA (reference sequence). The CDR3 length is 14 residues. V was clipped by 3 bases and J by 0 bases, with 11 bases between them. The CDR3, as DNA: TGCAGTGCTAGTTATGGGACAAACCAAGAGACCCAGTACTTC. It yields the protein CSASYGTNQETQYF.

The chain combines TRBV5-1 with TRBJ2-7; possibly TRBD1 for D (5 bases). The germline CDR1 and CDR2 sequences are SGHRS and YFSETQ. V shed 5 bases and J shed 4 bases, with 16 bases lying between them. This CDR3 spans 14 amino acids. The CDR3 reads CASSLDARDYEQYF. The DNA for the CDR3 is TGCGCCAGCAGTTTAGATGCCAGGGATTACGAGCAGTACTTC.

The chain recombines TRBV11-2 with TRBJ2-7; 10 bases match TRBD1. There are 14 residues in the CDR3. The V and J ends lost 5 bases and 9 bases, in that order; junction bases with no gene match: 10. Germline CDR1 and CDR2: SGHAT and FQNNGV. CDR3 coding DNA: TGTGCCAGCAGCCCTATGACAGGGGGCCCTGGGCAGTACTTC. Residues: CASSPMTGGPGQYF.

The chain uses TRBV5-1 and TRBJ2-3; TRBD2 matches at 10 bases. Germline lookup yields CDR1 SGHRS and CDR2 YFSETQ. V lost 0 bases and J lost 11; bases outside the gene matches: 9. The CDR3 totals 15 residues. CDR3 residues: CASSLGAGGPGEQYF. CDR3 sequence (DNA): TGCGCCAGCAGCTTGGGAGCGGGAGGGCCGGGTGAGCAGTATTTT. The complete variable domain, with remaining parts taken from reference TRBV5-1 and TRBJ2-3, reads KAGVTQTPRYLIKTRGQQVTLSCSPISGHRSVSWYQQTPGQGLQFLFEYFSETQRNKGNFPGRFSGRQFSNSRSEMNVSTLELGDSALYLCASSLGAGGPGEQYFGPGTRLTVL.

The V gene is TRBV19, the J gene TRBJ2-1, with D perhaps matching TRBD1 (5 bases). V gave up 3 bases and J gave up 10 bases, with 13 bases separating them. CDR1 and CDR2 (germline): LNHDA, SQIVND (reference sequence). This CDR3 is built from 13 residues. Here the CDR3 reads CASSMGRADEQFF. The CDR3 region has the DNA TGTGCCAGTAGTATGGGCAGGGCGGACGAGCAGTTCTTC.

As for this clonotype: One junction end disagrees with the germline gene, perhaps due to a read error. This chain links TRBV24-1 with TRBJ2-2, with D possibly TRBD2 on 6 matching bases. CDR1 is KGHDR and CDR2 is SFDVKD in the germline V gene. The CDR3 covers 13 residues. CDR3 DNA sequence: TGTGCAACCAGTGATTTTACAATCGGGGGGCTGTTTTTT. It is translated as CATSDFTIGGLFF.

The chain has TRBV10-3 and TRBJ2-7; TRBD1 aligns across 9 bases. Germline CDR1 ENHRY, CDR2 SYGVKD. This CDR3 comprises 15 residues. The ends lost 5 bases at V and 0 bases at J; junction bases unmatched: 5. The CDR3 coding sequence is TGTGCCATCAGTAAACAGGGGGCGAGCTCCTACGAGCAGTACTTC. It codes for CAISKQGASSYEQYF.

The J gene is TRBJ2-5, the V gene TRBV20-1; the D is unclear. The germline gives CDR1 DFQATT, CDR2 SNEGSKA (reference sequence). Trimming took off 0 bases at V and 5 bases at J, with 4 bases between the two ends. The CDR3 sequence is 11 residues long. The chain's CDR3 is CSARDGETQYF. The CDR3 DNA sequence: TGCAGTGCTAGAGATGGGGAGACCCAGTACTTC.

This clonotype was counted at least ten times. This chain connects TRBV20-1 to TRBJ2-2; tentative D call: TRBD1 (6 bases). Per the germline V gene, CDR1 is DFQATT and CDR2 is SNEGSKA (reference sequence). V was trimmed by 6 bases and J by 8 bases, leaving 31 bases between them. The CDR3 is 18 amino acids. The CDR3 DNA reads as TGCAGTGCCCTCGAACCGGGACAATCATTGACCCCGGCGGGGGAGCTGTTTTTT. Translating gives CSALEPGQSLTPAGELFF.

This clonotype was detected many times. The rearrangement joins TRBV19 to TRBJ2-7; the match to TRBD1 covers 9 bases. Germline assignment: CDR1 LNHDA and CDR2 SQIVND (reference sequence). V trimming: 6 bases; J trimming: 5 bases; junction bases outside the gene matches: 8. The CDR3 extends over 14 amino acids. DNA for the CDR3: TGTGCCAGTAGCTGGGACAGGGAAAAAGACGAGCAGTACTTC. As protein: CASSWDREKDEQYF.

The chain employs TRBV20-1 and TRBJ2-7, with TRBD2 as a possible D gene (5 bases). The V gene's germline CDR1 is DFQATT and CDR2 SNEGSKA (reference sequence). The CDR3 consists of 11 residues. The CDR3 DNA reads TGCAGCGGAGGCAGCTCCTACGAGCAGTACTTC. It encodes CSGGSSYEQYF.

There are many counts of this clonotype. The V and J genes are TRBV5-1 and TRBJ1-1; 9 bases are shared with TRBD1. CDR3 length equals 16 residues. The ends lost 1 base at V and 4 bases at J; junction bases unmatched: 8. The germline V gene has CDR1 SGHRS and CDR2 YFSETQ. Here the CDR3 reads CASSLFTGGAGTEAFF. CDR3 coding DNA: TGCGCCAGCAGCTTGTTTACAGGGGGCGCTGGCACTGAAGCTTTCTTT.

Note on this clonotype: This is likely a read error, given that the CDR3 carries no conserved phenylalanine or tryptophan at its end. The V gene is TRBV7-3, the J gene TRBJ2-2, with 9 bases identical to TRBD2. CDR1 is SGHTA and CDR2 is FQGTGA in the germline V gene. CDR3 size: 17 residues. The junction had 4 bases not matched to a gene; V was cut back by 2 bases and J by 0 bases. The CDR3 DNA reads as TGTGCCAGCAGCTTACCAGCGGGGGGATCGAACACCGGGGAGCTGTTTGTT. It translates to CASSLPAGGSNTGELFV.

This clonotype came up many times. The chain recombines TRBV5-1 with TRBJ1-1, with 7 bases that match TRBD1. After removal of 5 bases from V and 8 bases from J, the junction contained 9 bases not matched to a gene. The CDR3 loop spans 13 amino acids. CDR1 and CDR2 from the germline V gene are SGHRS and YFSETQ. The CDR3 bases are TGCGCCAGCAGATCTCCAGGGGGGGAAGAAGCTTTCTTT. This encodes CASRSPGGEEAFF.

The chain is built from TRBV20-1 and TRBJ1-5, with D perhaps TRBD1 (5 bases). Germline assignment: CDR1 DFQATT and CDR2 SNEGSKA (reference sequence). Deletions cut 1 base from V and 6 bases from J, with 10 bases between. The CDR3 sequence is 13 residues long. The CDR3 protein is CSARGGGGQPQHF. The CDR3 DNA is TGCAGTGCTAGAGGGGGGGGAGGTCAGCCCCAGCATTTT.

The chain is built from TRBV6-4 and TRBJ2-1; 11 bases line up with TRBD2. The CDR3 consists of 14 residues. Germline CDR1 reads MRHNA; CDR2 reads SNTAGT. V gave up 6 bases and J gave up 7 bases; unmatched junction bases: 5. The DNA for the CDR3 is TGTGCCAGCAGCGCAACTAGCGGGAGAAATGAGCAGTTCTTC. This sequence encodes CASSATSGRNEQFF.

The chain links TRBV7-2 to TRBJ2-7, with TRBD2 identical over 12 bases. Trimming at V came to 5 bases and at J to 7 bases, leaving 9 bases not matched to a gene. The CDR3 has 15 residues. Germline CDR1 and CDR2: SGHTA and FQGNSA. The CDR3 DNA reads TGTGCCAGCAGCACCGCGACTAGCGGGGGATATGAGCAGTACTTC. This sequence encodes CASSTATSGGYEQYF. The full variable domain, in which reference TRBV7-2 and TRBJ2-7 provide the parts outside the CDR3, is GAGVSQSPSNKVTEKGKDVELRCDPISGHTALYWYRQSLGQGLEFLIYFQGNSAPDKSGLPSDRFSAERTGGSVSTLTIQRTQQEDSAVYLCASSTATSGGYEQYFGPGTRLTVT.

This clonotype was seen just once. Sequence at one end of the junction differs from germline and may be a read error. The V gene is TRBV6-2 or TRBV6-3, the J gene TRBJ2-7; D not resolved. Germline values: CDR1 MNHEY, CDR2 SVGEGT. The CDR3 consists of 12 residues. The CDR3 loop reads CASSFIVGEQYF. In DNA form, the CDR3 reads TGCGCCAGCAGCTTTATTGTGGGCGAGCAGTACTTC.

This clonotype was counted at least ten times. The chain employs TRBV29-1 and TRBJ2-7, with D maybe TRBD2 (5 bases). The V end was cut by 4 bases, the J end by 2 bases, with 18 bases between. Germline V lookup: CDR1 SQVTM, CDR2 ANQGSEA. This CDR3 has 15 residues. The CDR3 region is CSVVAWAVYAYEQYF. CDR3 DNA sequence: TGCAGCGTTGTAGCGTGGGCAGTCTATGCCTACGAGCAGTACTTC.

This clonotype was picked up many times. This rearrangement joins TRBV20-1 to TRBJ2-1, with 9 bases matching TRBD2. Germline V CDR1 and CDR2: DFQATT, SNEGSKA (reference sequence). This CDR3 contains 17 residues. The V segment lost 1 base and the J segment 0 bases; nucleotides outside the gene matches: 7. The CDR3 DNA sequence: TGCAGTGCTAGAGGTAGCGGGAGTTACAGCTCCTACAATGAGCAGTTCTTC. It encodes CSARGSGSYSSYNEQFF.

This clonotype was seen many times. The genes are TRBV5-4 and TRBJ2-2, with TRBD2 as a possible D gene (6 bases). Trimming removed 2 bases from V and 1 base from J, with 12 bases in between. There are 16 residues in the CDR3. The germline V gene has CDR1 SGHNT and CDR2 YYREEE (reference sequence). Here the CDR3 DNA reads TGTGCCAGCAGCTTCGGGGGTAGAGTGAACACCGGGGAGCTGTTTTTT. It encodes CASSFGGRVNTGELFF.

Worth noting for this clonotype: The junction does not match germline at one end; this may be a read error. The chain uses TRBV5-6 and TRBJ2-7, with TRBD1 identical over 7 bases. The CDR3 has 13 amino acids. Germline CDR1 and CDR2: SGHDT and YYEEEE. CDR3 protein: CASSEGAADEQDF. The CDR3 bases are TGTGCCAGCAGCGAGGGGGCGGCCGACGAGCAGGACTTC.

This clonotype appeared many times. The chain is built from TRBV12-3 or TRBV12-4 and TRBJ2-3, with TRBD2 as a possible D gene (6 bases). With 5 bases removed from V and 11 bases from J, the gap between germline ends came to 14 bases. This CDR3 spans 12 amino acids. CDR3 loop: CASSLSGSGQYF. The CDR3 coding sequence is TGTGCCAGCAGTCTTAGCGGATCGGGGCAGTATTTT.